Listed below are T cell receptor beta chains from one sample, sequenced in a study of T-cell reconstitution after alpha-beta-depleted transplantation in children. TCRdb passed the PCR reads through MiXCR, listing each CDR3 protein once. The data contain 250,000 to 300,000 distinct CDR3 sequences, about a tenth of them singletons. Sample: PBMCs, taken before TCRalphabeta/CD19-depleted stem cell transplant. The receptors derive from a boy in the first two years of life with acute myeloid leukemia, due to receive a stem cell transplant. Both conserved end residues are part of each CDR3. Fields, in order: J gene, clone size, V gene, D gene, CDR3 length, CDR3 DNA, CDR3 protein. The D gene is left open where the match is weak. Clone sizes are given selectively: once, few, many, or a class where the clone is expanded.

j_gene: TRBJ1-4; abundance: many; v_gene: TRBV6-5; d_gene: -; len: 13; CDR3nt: TGTGCCAGCAGTTATAGGGGCGATGAAAAACTGTTTTTT; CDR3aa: CASSYRGDEKLFF
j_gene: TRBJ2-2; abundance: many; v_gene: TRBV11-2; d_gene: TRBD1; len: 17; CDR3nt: TGTGCCAGCAGCTCCCAGGGGGAATACTCGAACACCGGGGAGCTGTTTTTT; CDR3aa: CASSSQGEYSNTGELFF
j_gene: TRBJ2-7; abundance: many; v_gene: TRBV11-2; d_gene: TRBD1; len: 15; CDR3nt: TGTGCCAGCAGATTACCGGGACAGGGGTCCTACGAGCAGTACTTC; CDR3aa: CASRLPGQGSYEQYF
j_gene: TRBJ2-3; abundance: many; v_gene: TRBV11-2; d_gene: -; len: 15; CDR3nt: TGTGCCAGCACTCTCCGGTCTAGCGACACAGATACGCAGTATTTT; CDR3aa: CASTLRSSDTDTQYF
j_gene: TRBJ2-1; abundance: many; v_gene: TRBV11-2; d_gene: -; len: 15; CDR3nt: TGTGCCAGCAGCTTCGCAGCGGTCTCCTACAATGAGCAGTTCTTC; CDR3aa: CASSFAAVSYNEQFF
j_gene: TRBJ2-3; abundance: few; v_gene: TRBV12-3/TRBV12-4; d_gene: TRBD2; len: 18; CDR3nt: TGTGCCAGCAGTTTCCGACTAGCGGGGGGGCCTAGCACAGATACGCAGTATTTT; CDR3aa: CASSFRLAGGPSTDTQYF
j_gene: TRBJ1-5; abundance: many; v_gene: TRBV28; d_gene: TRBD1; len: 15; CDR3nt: TGTGCCAGCAGTTTCTGGACAGGGGGCAATCAGCCCCAGCATTTT; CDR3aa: CASSFWTGGNQPQHF
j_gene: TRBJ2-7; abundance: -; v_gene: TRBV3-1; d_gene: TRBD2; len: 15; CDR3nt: TGTGCCAGCAGCCAAGATAGCGGGGACTCCTACGAGCAGTACTTC; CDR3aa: CASSQDSGDSYEQYF
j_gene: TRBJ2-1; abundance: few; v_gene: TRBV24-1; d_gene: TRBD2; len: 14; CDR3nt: TGTGCCACCGGACCGAGCGGGATCGGCAATGAGCAGTTCTTC; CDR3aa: CATGPSGIGNEQFF
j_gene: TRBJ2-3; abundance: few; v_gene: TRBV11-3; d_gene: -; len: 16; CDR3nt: TGTGCCAGCAGCTCTAGGAGGCTAAAGGGGGCAGATACGCAGTATTTT; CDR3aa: CASSSRRLKGADTQYF
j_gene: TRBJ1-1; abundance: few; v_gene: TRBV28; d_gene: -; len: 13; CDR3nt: TGTGCCAGCAGACTTCCTCGTTCCCCAAGAGCTTTCTTT; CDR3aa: CASRLPRSPRAFF
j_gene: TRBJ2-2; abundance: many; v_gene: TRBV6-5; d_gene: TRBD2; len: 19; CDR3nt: TGTGCCAGCAGTTACAACCTCGGACTAGTCGGCCCCGGCACCGGGGAGCTGTTTTTT; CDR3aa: CASSYNLGLVGPGTGELFF
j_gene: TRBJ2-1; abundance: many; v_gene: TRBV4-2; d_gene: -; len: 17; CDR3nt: TGTGCCAGCAGCCAAGATCGTCCCGGGGGTATTAGCAATGAGCAGTTCTTC; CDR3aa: CASSQDRPGGISNEQFF
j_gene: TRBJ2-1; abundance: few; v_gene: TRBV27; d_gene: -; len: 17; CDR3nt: TGCACCAGCAGTTCCACCGTAGCGTCCCGCTCCTACAATGAGCAGTTCTTC; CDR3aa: CTSSSTVASRSYNEQFF
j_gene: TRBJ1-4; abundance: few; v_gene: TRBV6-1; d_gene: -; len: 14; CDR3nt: TGTGCCAGCACCGGGGACGCGGCGGGAGAAAAACTGTTTTTT; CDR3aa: CASTGDAAGEKLFF
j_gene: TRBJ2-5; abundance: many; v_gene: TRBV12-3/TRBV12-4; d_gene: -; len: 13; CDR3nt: TGTGCCAGCAGTTTGGGAGGAGAAGAGACCCAGTACTTC; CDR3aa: CASSLGGEETQYF
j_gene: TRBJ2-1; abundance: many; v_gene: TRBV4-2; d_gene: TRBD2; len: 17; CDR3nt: TGTGCCAGCAGCCAACCAGAGGGACTAGCGGGGATCAATGAGCAGTTCTTC; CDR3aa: CASSQPEGLAGINEQFF
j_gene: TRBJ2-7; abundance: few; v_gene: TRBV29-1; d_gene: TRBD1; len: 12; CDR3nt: TGCAGCTCACAGCAGGGGGCAGGGGAGCAGTACTTC; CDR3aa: CSSQQGAGEQYF
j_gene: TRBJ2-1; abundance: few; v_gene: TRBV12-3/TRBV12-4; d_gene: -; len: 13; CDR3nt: TGTGCCAGCAGTCCTCACCTTTACAATGAGCAGTTCTTC; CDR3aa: CASSPHLYNEQFF
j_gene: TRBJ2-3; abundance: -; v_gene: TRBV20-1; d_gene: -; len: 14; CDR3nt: TGCAGTGCTAGAACCGACGCTAGCACAGATACGCAGTATTTT; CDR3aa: CSARTDASTDTQYF
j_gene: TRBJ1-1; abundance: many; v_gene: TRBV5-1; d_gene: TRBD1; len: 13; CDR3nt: TGCGCCAGCAGCCCGGGACAGGTCGGTGAGGCTTTCTTT; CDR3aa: CASSPGQVGEAFF
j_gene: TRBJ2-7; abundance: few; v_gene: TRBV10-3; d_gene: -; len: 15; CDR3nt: TGTGCCATCAGTGACGGGGGGACAACTGCCTACGAGCAGTACTTC; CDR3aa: CAISDGGTTAYEQYF
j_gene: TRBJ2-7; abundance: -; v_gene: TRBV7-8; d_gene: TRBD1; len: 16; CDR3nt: TGTGCCAGCAGCTTAGCCCCGGGACAGGCCCCCTACGAGCAGTACTTC; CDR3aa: CASSLAPGQAPYEQYF
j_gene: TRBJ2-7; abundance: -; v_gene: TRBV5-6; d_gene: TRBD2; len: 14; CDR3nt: TGTGCCAGCAGCGTAGCGGGAGGGATCTACGAGCAGTACTTC; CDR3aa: CASSVAGGIYEQYF
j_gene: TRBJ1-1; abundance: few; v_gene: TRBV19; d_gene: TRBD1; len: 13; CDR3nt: TGTGCCAGTAGCCCGGGACAGGCCCCTGAAGCTTTCTTT; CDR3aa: CASSPGQAPEAFF
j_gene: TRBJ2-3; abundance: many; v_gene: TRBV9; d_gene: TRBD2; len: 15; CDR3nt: TGTGCCAGCAGCGTCGAGTGGGAGGGCCTCGATACGCAGTATTTT; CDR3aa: CASSVEWEGLDTQYF
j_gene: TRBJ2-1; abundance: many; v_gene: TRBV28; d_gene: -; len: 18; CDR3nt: TGTGCCAGCAGTTCTCTTACTGGCTGGGGAAGCTCCTACAATGAGCAGTTCTTC; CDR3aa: CASSSLTGWGSSYNEQFF
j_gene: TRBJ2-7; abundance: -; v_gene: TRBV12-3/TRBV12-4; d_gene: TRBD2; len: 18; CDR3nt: TGTGCCAGCTGTTTAGCGGGGACTAGCGGGGGCCGAACCTACGAGCAGTACTTC; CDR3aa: CASCLAGTSGGRTYEQYF
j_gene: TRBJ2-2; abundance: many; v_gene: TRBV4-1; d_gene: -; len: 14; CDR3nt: TGCGCCAGCAGCCAGCTAGGGGCAACCGGGGAGCTGTTTTTT; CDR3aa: CASSQLGATGELFF
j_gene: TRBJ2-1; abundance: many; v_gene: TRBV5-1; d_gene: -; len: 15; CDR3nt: TGCGCCAGCAGCTTGCCAGGGGGGCAATACAATGAGCAGTTCTTC; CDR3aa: CASSLPGGQYNEQFF
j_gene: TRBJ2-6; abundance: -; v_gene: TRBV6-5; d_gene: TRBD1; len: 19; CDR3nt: TGTGCCAGCAGTTATTCGGTGGGGACAGGGGTTTACGGGGCCAACGTCCTGACTTTC; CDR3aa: CASSYSVGTGVYGANVLTF
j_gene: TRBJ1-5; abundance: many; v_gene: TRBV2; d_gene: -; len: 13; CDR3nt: TGTGCCAGCCTTCGTCAGGTAAATCAGCCCCAGCATTTT; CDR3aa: CASLRQVNQPQHF
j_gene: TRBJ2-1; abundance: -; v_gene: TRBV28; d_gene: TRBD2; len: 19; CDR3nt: TGTGCCAGCAGTTTATCACTAGCGGGGGGGCCGAGCTCCTACAATGAGCAGTTCTTC; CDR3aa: CASSLSLAGGPSSYNEQFF
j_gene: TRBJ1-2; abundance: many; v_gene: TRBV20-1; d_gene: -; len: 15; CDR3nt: TGCAGTGCTAGGAGGGTGCTTGGGGGTAACTATGGCTACACCTTC; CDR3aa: CSARRVLGGNYGYTF
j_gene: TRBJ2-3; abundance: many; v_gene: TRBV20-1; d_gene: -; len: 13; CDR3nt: TGCAGTGCTAGCGGGGGGCGCACAGATACGCAGTATTTT; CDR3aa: CSASGGRTDTQYF